These T cell receptor beta chains were read from a single sample in a study of T cell repertoires in cytomegalovirus infection. One entry per CDR3 protein, called by TCRdb with MiXCR from the reads. This repertoire shows roughly 190,000 distinct CDR3 sequences, roughly 9.8% found once; its top ten account for approximately 4.3%. Sample: PBMCs. These receptors were obtained from a human donor in good health (CMV status not recorded). Some clones in this sample may be carry-over from other donors' samples. CDR3s include the opening cysteine and the closing phenylalanine or tryptophan. A D gene is named only where the DNA matches it firmly. Rows may omit the clone size; those that give it use once, few, many or a size class.

j_call d_call v_call clone_size cdr3_aa cdr3_nt
TRBJ2-7 . TRBV11-1 . CASSGNRVGEQYF TGTGCCAGCAGCGGTAACAGGGTAGGCGAGCAGTACTTC
TRBJ1-1 TRBD1 TRBV7-2 many CASSSRQGTEAFF TGTGCCAGCAGCTCCAGACAGGGGACTGAAGCTTTCTTT
TRBJ2-1 TRBD2 TRBV4-2 . CASSQGESSGGHNEQFF TGTGCCAGCAGCCAAGGAGAATCTAGCGGGGGCCACAATGAGCAGTTCTTC
TRBJ2-1 . TRBV18 . CASSPSRGMRGSYNEQFF TGTGCCAGCTCACCCAGCAGGGGAATGAGGGGATCCTACAATGAGCAGTTCTTC
TRBJ1-5 . TRBV2 many CASRDSEVGNQPQHF TGTGCCAGCCGGGACTCAGAGGTTGGCAATCAGCCCCAGCATTTT
TRBJ2-7 . TRBV11-2 many CASTSSAASTYEQYF TGTGCCAGCACTTCTTCGGCAGCCTCCACCTACGAGCAGTACTTC
TRBJ1-2 . TRBV4-1 . CASSPGRDQPNYGYTF TGTGCCAGCAGCCCCGGGAGGGACCAACCTAACTATGGCTACACCTTC
TRBJ1-2 . TRBV3-1 few CASSPSLGVNYGYTF TGTGCCAGCAGCCCTTCTTTAGGGGTTAACTATGGCTACACCTTC
TRBJ2-1 TRBD2 TRBV11-1 many CASSLFLQRETVNEQFF TGTGCCAGCAGCTTATTCCTACAGCGGGAGACGGTGAATGAGCAGTTCTTC
TRBJ1-1 . TRBV28 many CASSLEWTEAFF TGTGCCAGCAGTTTAGAGTGGACTGAAGCTTTCTTT
TRBJ1-1 . TRBV25-1 many CASRERGTEAFF TGTGCCAGCAGGGAACGGGGGACTGAAGCTTTCTTT
TRBJ2-2 TRBD2 TRBV14 . CASSPLNSGINTGELFF TGTGCCAGCAGCCCCTTGAATAGCGGGATCAACACCGGGGAGCTGTTTTTT
TRBJ1-2 . TRBV20-1 . CSADPGGYGYTF TGCAGTGCTGACCCTGGGGGCTATGGCTACACCTTC
TRBJ1-1 TRBD1 TRBV6-6 . CASSYSIGTGQVGNTEAFF TGTGCCAGCAGTTATTCGATTGGGACAGGGCAAGTGGGGAACACTGAAGCTTTCTTT
TRBJ1-1 . TRBV5-6 many CASSLRTEAFF TGTGCCAGCAGTTTGCGCACTGAAGCTTTCTTT
TRBJ2-3 TRBD2 TRBV7-2 many CASSLRAGTDTQYF TGTGCCAGCAGCTTAAGAGCGGGAACAGATACGCAGTATTTT
TRBJ1-4 TRBD1 TRBV29-1 . CSVRDRASNEKLFF TGCAGCGTCCGGGACAGGGCCTCTAATGAAAAACTGTTTTTT
TRBJ1-3 . TRBV7-3 few CATSLRPGNTIYF TGTGCCACCTCGTTACGACCTGGAAACACCATATATTTT
TRBJ2-7 . TRBV5-5 . CASSLSARDTYEQYF TGTGCCAGCAGCTTATCGGCCAGGGATACATACGAGCAGTACTTC
TRBJ1-1 TRBD1 TRBV20-1 many CSASGQMNTEAFF TGCAGTGCTTCGGGACAGATGAACACTGAAGCTTTCTTT
TRBJ2-3 TRBD1 TRBV24-1 . CATSDGTVNTQYF TGTGCCACCAGTGATGGGACAGTAAATACGCAGTATTTT
TRBJ2-2 . TRBV6-2/TRBV6-3 many CATQDGRNTGELFF TGTGCCACTCAGGACGGGAGAAACACCGGGGAGCTGTTTTTT
TRBJ2-2 TRBD2 TRBV7-2 many CASSFVGGGAAGELFF TGTGCCAGCAGCTTTGTTGGCGGGGGGGCCGCCGGGGAGCTGTTTTTT
TRBJ1-1 . TRBV25-1 many CASSEGRQDEAFF TGTGCCAGCAGTGAAGGAAGACAGGACGAAGCTTTCTTT
TRBJ2-7 . TRBV11-2 many CASSLDRPKIHEQYF TGTGCCAGCAGCTTAGATAGGCCAAAAATCCACGAGCAGTACTTC
TRBJ1-5 TRBD1 TRBV18 many CASSPQQGAGNQPQHF TGTGCCAGCTCACCCCAACAGGGGGCTGGGAATCAGCCCCAGCATTTT
TRBJ2-7 TRBD1 TRBV6-1 . CASTPSGQGGYEQYF TGTGCCAGCACACCTTCGGGACAGGGGGGCTACGAGCAGTACTTC
TRBJ2-7 . TRBV7-9 many CASSLSTITNEQYF TGTGCCAGCAGCTTATCCACCATAACTAACGAGCAGTACTTC
TRBJ1-1 TRBD1 TRBV7-9 many CASSGQGGNTEAFF TGTGCCAGCAGCGGACAGGGAGGGAACACTGAAGCTTTCTTT
TRBJ1-1 TRBD1 TRBV28 many CASSLPSGTAARNTEAFF TGTGCCAGCAGTTTACCCTCGGGGACAGCCGCCCGGAACACTGAAGCTTTCTTT
TRBJ2-5 . TRBV7-9 . CASSLSWGGLETQYF TGTGCCAGCAGCTTAAGCTGGGGAGGCTTGGAGACCCAGTACTTC
TRBJ2-6 . TRBV7-7 . CASSLGWGDGANVLTF TGTGCTAGCAGCTTAGGGTGGGGCGATGGGGCCAACGTCCTGACTTTC
TRBJ2-2 . TRBV7-2 many CASSGSGRSRGTGELFF TGTGCCAGCAGCGGATCGGGGCGGTCGCGGGGCACCGGGGAGCTGTTTTTT
TRBJ2-5 TRBD2 TRBV29-1 many CSVEDPLAGGGGFRTQYF TGCAGCGTTGAGGACCCACTAGCGGGGGGCGGAGGATTCAGGACCCAGTACTTC
TRBJ2-7 . TRBV28 many CASSFLTVSSYEQYF TGTGCCAGCAGTTTTCTGACGGTGAGCTCCTACGAGCAGTACTTC
TRBJ1-1 TRBD1 TRBV24-1 . CATSDLGQDEAFF TGTGCCACCAGTGACCTCGGACAGGATGAAGCTTTCTTT
TRBJ1-1 TRBD1 TRBV28 many CASSPSRGQGNTEAFF TGTGCCAGCAGTCCCTCCAGGGGACAGGGGAACACTGAAGCTTTCTTT
TRBJ1-4 . TRBV29-1 . CSVPNDWGTGEKLFF TGCAGCGTTCCCAACGATTGGGGGACGGGGGAAAAACTGTTTTTT
TRBJ2-3 TRBD1 TRBV19 many CASSLKTGGSVSDTQYF TGTGCCAGTAGTCTCAAAACAGGGGGATCAGTCTCCGATACGCAGTATTTT
TRBJ1-1 TRBD1 TRBV30 many CALPGQRNTEAFF TGTGCCTTACCGGGACAGCGCAACACTGAAGCTTTCTTT
TRBJ2-5 . TRBV4-3 many CASSQERAGETQYF TGCGCCAGCAGCCAAGAGAGGGCTGGGGAGACCCAGTACTTC
TRBJ2-1 . TRBV7-2 many CASSTFNEQFF TGTGCCAGCAGTACTTTCAATGAGCAGTTCTTC
TRBJ2-1 TRBD2 TRBV7-8 many CASSSPRGLAGINEQFF TGTGCCAGCAGCTCGCCCCGGGGACTAGCGGGTATCAATGAGCAGTTCTTC
TRBJ1-3 TRBD1 TRBV28 many CASTVTGVGNTIYF TGTGCCAGCACCGTTACAGGGGTCGGAAACACCATATATTTT
TRBJ1-2 . TRBV12-3/TRBV12-4 many CASSLVREYGYTF TGTGCCAGCAGTTTAGTCAGGGAATATGGCTACACCTTC
TRBJ1-2 . TRBV7-2 many CASSPRGSYGYTF TGTGCCAGCAGTCCCAGGGGCAGCTATGGCTACACCTTC
TRBJ2-7 TRBD2 TRBV20-1 many CSPLAGGLNYEQYF TGCAGTCCTCTAGCGGGAGGACTGAACTACGAGCAGTACTTC
TRBJ2-2 . TRBV7-3 many CASSFLSGNTGELFF TGTGCCAGCAGCTTCCTTAGCGGAAACACCGGGGAGCTGTTTTTT
TRBJ2-1 . TRBV25-1 . CASSDLVRGSYNEQFF TGTGCCAGCAGTGATTTGGTCAGGGGCTCCTACAATGAGCAGTTCTTC
TRBJ2-7 TRBD2 TRBV7-2 many CASNPGLAAVTYEQYF TGTGCCAGCAATCCGGGACTAGCGGCTGTGACCTACGAGCAGTACTTC
TRBJ2-1 TRBD2 TRBV15 . CATSEGTSGYNEQFF TGTGCCACCAGCGAGGGGACTAGCGGATACAATGAGCAGTTCTTC
TRBJ2-7 . TRBV27 . CASSLSIGWSSYEQYF TGTGCCAGCAGTTTATCGATTGGATGGAGCTCCTACGAGCAGTACTTC
TRBJ2-3 TRBD2 TRBV12-3/TRBV12-4 . CASSWGGSGASTDTQYF TGTGCCAGCAGTTGGGGGGGTAGCGGGGCTAGCACAGATACGCAGTATTTT